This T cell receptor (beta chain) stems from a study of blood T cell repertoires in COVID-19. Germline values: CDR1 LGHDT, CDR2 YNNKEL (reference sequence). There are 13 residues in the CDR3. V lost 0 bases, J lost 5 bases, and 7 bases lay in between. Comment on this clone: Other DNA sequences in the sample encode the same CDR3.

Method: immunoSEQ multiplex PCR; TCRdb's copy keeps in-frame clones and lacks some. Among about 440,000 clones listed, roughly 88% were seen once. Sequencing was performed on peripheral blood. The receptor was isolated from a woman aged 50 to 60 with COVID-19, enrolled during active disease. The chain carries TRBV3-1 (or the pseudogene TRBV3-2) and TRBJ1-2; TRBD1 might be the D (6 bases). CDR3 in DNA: TGTGCCAGCAGCCAAGAAGGGGGTTATGGCTACACCTTC. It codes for CASSQEGGYGYTF.